This entry describes one TCR beta chain. The data are from a study of T cell responses to AZD1222 COVID-19 vaccine. TCRdb keeps only in-frame clones here, not all; method: immunoSEQ multiplex PCR. The top ten clones hold about 9.4% of a sample with approximately 140,000 clones, approximately 90% of them seen once. Per the germline V gene, CDR1 is SEHNR and CDR2 is FQNEAQ (reference sequence). Trimming cost V 7 bases and J 0 bases, with 12 bases left between them. This CDR3 is 15 amino acids long. This receptor was obtained from an adult who received the AZD1222 COVID-19 vaccine. Specimen: peripheral blood, collected 28 days after the second AZD1222 dose. This sequence joins TRBV7-9 and TRBJ2-2; D may be TRBD2 (6 bases). In DNA, the CDR3 is TGTGCCAGCACCCTGACTAGGGCGAACACCGGGGAGCTGTTTTTT. Translating it yields CASTLTRANTGELFF.